This entry lists 32 T cell receptor beta chains sequenced from one sample in a study of OX40 agonist ivuxolimab in advanced cancers. TCRdb's table, derived via immunoSEQ multiplex PCR, lists solely in-frame clones and lacks some. The sample has just over 90,000 clones, more than 75% seen once. This specimen consisted of CD4+ or CD8+ T cells sorted from blood, obtained in a trial of the OX40 agonist ivuxolimab. These receptors originate from an adult with an advanced solid tumor such as melanoma, head and neck, liver or kidney cancer.

The chain links TRBV6-5 to TRBJ1-1; TRBD1 matches 9 bases. The CDR3 has 15 amino acids. Germline V lookup: CDR1 MNHEY, CDR2 SVGAGI. V was clipped by 0 bases and J by 5 bases; unmatched bases: 4. CDR3 in DNA: TGTGCCAGCAGTTACTCGAGCGGGACAGGGACTGAAGCTTTCTTT. Protein: CASSYSSGTGTEAFF.

This chain connects TRBV19 to TRBJ2-7, with a possible D match to TRBD2 (5 bases). The germline CDR1 and CDR2 sequences are LNHDA and SQIVND (reference sequence). The V end was cut by 10 bases, the J end by 6 bases, with 19 bases between. CDR3 length: 13 residues. The CDR3 here is CATSPRGDSEQYF. As DNA, the CDR3 is TGTGCCACCTCTCCCCGGGGAGATTCCGAGCAGTACTTC.

This clone was found once. This chain joins TRBV19 and TRBJ2-5, with a weak D call TRBD2 (5 bases). From germline, CDR1 is LNHDA and CDR2 SQIVND (reference sequence). V was clipped by 5 bases and J by 5 bases, with 15 bases between them. The CDR3 extends over 14 amino acids. The chain's CDR3 is CASSQSRDLETQYF. CDR3 nucleotides: TGTGCCAGTAGTCAGAGTCGGGATCTGGAGACCCAGTACTTC.

On this clone: The junction shows a germline mismatch at one end, possibly a read error. Here the CDR3 DNA reads TGTGTCAGTAGCTGGGCCGAGAACACTGAAGCTTTCTTT. It yields the protein CVSSWAENTEAFF. The V and J genes are TRBV19 and TRBJ1-1; D is undetermined. This CDR3 has 13 amino acids. Germline CDR1 is LNHDA and CDR2 is SQIVND (reference sequence). Filled out from reference TRBV19 and TRBJ1-1, the complete variable domain reads DGGITQSPKYLFRKEGQNVTLSCEQNLNHDAMYWYRQDPGQGLRLIYYSQIVNDFQKGDIAEGYSVSREKKESFPLTVTSAQKNPTAFYLCVSSWAENTEAFFGQGTRLTVV.

This sequence joins TRBV5-1 and TRBJ2-5; possible D gene TRBD2, 5 bases. The CDR3 consists of 16 residues. Germline assignment: CDR1 SGHRS and CDR2 YFSETQ. The ends were cut back, 4 bases at V and 1 base at J, with 17 bases in the middle. The CDR3 protein is CASSRLVALPQETQYF. The CDR3 nucleotides are TGCGCCAGCAGCAGGTTGGTAGCGCTACCCCAAGAGACCCAGTACTTC.

The chain carries TRBV11-1 and TRBJ2-1; 13 bases map to TRBD2. V lost 5 bases to trimming and J lost 10 bases; unmatched junction nucleotides: 5. The germline CDR1 and CDR2 sequences are SGHAT and FQDESV (reference sequence). The CDR3 sequence is 14 residues long. In DNA, the CDR3 is TGTGCCAGCAGCGAACGACTAGCGGGAGGCGAGCAGTTCTTC. Residues: CASSERLAGGEQFF.

V gene TRBV18 combines with J gene TRBJ2-1, with D possibly called TRBD1 or TRBD2 (5 bases each). The CDR3 extends over 15 amino acids. V dropped 3 bases and J dropped 4 bases, with 13 bases sitting between them. Germline CDR1 is KGHSH and CDR2 is LQKENI. The CDR3 DNA sequence: TGTGCCAGCTCACCCGTCCAGGGAGATTACAATGAGCAGTTCTTC. The encoded protein is CASSPVQGDYNEQFF.

In this sample, this clone turned up once. V usage is TRBV5-1 and J usage is TRBJ1-2; D call uncertain. Germline V CDR1 and CDR2: SGHRS, YFSETQ. The ends were cut back, 6 bases at V and 4 bases at J, with 13 bases in the middle. There are 13 residues in the CDR3. The CDR3 bases are TGCGCCAGCATGGAGGATGTCGGCTATGGCTACACCTTC. This codes for CASMEDVGYGYTF.

V and J are TRBV18 and TRBJ1-2; D gene unclear. CDR1 and CDR2 (germline): KGHSH, LQKENI. The CDR3 is 15 amino acids. The ends were cut back, 3 bases at V and 5 bases at J, with 16 bases in the middle. CDR3 sequence reads: CASSPRQDTLYGYTF. In DNA form, the CDR3 reads TGTGCCAGCTCACCTCGTCAGGATACCCTGTATGGCTACACCTTC.

The chain has TRBV19 and TRBJ1-2; a weak D match, TRBD1 (6 bases). CDR1 and CDR2 from the germline V gene are LNHDA and SQIVND (reference sequence). V shed 3 bases and J shed 2 bases, with 19 bases lying between them. This CDR3 is built from 17 residues. The DNA of the CDR3 is TGTGCCAGTAGTATGTTTTTGGGGGGCGAGCGGAACTATGGCTACACCTTC. As protein: CASSMFLGGERNYGYTF.

The V and J genes are TRBV6-1 and TRBJ1-2, with D maybe TRBD1 (5 bases). In germline, CDR1 is MNHNS, CDR2 SASEGT. This CDR3 contains 12 residues. V lost 4 bases and J lost 4, with 7 bases in between. CDR3 protein: CASSATGYGYTF. For the CDR3, the DNA is TGTGCCAGCAGTGCTACAGGCTATGGCTACACCTTC.

This clone appeared once. The chain links TRBV30 to TRBJ2-3; weak D call: TRBD2 (6 bases). CDR3 length equals 14 residues. The germline gives CDR1 GTSNPN, CDR2 SVGIG (reference sequence). The V gene lost 0 bases and the J gene lost 4 bases, with 11 bases spanning the gap. For the CDR3, the DNA is TGTGCCTGGAGTGTAGTGGGAGGCCCAGATACGCAGTATTTT. It translates to CAWSVVGGPDTQYF.

The V call is TRBV7-2, the J call TRBJ2-1; D may be TRBD1 or TRBD2 (6 bases each). Trimming cost V 6 bases and J 3 bases, with 9 bases left between them. CDR1 is SGHTA, CDR2 FQGNSA, per germline. The CDR3 length is 13 residues. This CDR3 is CASRRDNYNEQFF. The CDR3 bases are TGTGCCAGCAGGCGGGACAACTACAATGAGCAGTTCTTC.

This chain links TRBV5-4 with TRBJ2-7; a possible D gene is TRBD2 (6 bases). This CDR3 contains 16 residues. Deletions cut 5 bases from V and 5 bases from J, with 23 bases between. Germline values: CDR1 SGHNT, CDR2 YYREEE (reference sequence). Here the CDR3 reads CASRRTSWPGADEQYF. Written as DNA, the CDR3 is TGTGCCAGCAGACGTACTAGCTGGCCAGGAGCTGACGAGCAGTACTTC.

The chain recombines TRBV30 with TRBJ1-5; D gene unclear. Germline V gene data show CDR1 as GTSNPN and CDR2 as SVGIG (reference sequence). The CDR3 runs to 13 residues. V lost 2 bases and J 6 bases, leaving 11 bases between the germline ends. CDR3 residues: CAWSFSGSQPQHF. DNA for the CDR3: TGTGCCTGGAGTTTCTCAGGAAGTCAGCCCCAGCATTTT.

The chain links TRBV19 to TRBJ2-1; D gene unclear. V was clipped by 6 bases and J by 8 bases, with 11 bases between them. The length of the CDR3 is 12 residues. From germline, CDR1 is LNHDA and CDR2 SQIVND (reference sequence). The CDR3 region is CASRSPGYEQFF. CDR3 in DNA: TGTGCCAGTAGATCCCCGGGCTATGAGCAGTTCTTC. Based on the CDR3 plus reference TRBV19 and TRBJ2-1, the full variable domain is DGGITQSPKYLFRKEGQNVTLSCEQNLNHDAMYWYRQDPGQGLRLIYYSQIVNDFQKGDIAEGYSVSREKKESFPLTVTSAQKNPTAFYLCASRSPGYEQFFGPGTRLTVL.

The chain links TRBV5-4 to TRBJ1-4, with 11 positions matching TRBD1. J was trimmed by 7 bases and V by 4 bases; bases with no gene match: 6. CDR3 length equals 15 residues. Looked up from germline, CDR1 is SGHNT and CDR2 is YYREEE (reference sequence). This CDR3 reads CASSTGQGAPEKLFF. The DNA for the CDR3 is TGTGCCAGCAGCACCGGACAGGGGGCGCCTGAAAAACTGTTTTTT. The whole variable domain, remainder taken from reference TRBV5-4 and TRBJ1-4, is ETGVTQSPTHLIKTRGQQVTLRCSSQSGHNTVSWYQQALGQGPQFIFQYYREEENGRGNFPPRFSGLQFPNYSSELNVNALELDDSALYLCASSTGQGAPEKLFFGSGTQLSVL.

The chain recombines TRBV9 with TRBJ2-2; 7 nucleotides agree with TRBD1. The CDR3 loop spans 16 amino acids. CDR1 and CDR2 (germline): SGDLS, YYNGEE. With V trimmed by 2 bases and J by 3 bases, 7 bases remained unmatched. DNA of the CDR3: TGTGCCAGCAGCGTTACCGGGACAGTGCACACCGGGGAGCTGTTTTTT. Amino acids: CASSVTGTVHTGELFF.

The chain has TRBV19 and TRBJ1-5, with 7 bases identical to TRBD1. This CDR3 has 13 amino acids. Per germline, CDR1 LNHDA and CDR2 SQIVND (reference sequence). Unmatched junction bases numbered 3, after V lost 7 bases and J lost 3 bases. The CDR3 is CASTDRINQPQHF. Written as DNA, the CDR3 is TGTGCCAGTACGGACAGGATCAATCAGCCCCAGCATTTT. The full variable domain, with the rest looked up from reference TRBV19 and TRBJ1-5, is DGGITQSPKYLFRKEGQNVTLSCEQNLNHDAMYWYRQDPGQGLRLIYYSQIVNDFQKGDIAEGYSVSREKKESFPLTVTSAQKNPTAFYLCASTDRINQPQHFGDGTRLSIL.

The CDR3: CASRLRDRRWQPQHF. The CDR3 DNA reads TGTGCCAGCAGATTACGGGACAGGCGGTGGCAGCCCCAGCATTTT. J is TRBJ1-5 and V is TRBV6-5, with 8 bases identical to TRBD1. CDR3 length equals 15 residues. The germline gives CDR1 MNHEY, CDR2 SVGAGI. The V and J ends lost 6 bases and 7 bases, in that order; junction bases with no gene match: 11.

This chain joins TRBV2 and TRBJ1-2; 9 nucleotides match TRBD1. CDR1 and CDR2 from the germline V gene are SNHLY and FYNNEI. This CDR3 contains 16 residues. V was pared by 6 bases and J by 0 bases, with 8 bases of the junction left unmatched. The CDR3 region is CASSPRTGETNYGYTF. CDR3 bases: TGTGCCAGCAGCCCCCGGACAGGGGAGACTAACTATGGCTACACCTTC.

DNA for the CDR3: TGTGCCAGCTTAGCGGGAGGGCCGGCTAGATTATACGAGCAGTACTTC. Protein sequence: CASLAGGPARLYEQYF. This rearrangement joins TRBV10-3 to TRBJ2-7; 11 bases are shared with TRBD2. This CDR3 region has 16 residues. The V gene end was trimmed by 10 bases and the J gene end by 4 bases; junction bases not matched to a gene: 15. Germline V gives CDR1 ENHRY, CDR2 SYGVKD.

This sequence joins TRBV5-6 and TRBJ2-5, with 16 nucleotides matching TRBD2. The ends lost 2 bases at V and 5 bases at J; junction bases unmatched: 12. CDR1 and CDR2 from the germline V gene are SGHDT and YYEEEE. The CDR3 length is 19 residues. For the CDR3, the DNA is TGTGCCAGCAGCTTTTTCGGGACTAGCGGGAGGGCGGGTACGGAGACCCAGTACTTC. It translates to CASSFFGTSGRAGTETQYF. The whole variable domain, filled in from reference TRBV5-6 and TRBJ2-5, reads DAGVTQSPTHLIKTRGQQVTLRCSPKSGHDTVSWYQQALGQGPQFIFQYYEEEERQRGNFPDRFSGHQFPNYSSELNVNALLLGDSALYLCASSFFGTSGRAGTETQYFGPGTRLLVL.

This chain links TRBV6-4 with TRBJ2-1; 10 bases agree with TRBD2. Germline V gene lookup returns CDR1 MRHNA and CDR2 SNTAGT. J was trimmed by 2 bases and V by 6 bases; bases with no gene match: 4. The CDR3 is 15 amino acids. The CDR3 sequence: CASSSLAGPYNEQFF. The CDR3, as DNA: TGTGCCAGCAGCTCACTAGCGGGACCCTACAATGAGCAGTTCTTC.

The J gene is TRBJ1-4, the V gene TRBV6-1, with D perhaps TRBD1 (6 bases). Trimming removed 0 bases at V and 10 bases at J, with 15 bases between. The CDR3 totals 15 residues. The germline gives CDR1 MNHNS, CDR2 SASEGT. The CDR3 DNA reads TGTGCCAGCAGTGAAGCGGCAGGGGTTGGGGGAAAACTGTTTTTT. Translation gives CASSEAAGVGGKLFF.

This CDR3 is CASTITLAGPYNEQFF. DNA of the CDR3: TGCGCCAGCACCATCACCCTAGCGGGACCCTACAATGAGCAGTTCTTC. V and J are TRBV10-2 and TRBJ2-1; 9 nucleotides match TRBD2. The length of the CDR3 is 16 residues. Trimming at V came to 7 bases and at J to 2 bases, leaving 9 bases not matched to a gene. From germline, CDR1 is WSHSY and CDR2 SAAADI.

This chain uses TRBV7-8 with TRBJ2-3; D not resolved. Per germline, CDR1 SGHVS and CDR2 FQNEAQ. The CDR3 has 14 amino acids. V lost 2 bases, J lost 6 bases, and 12 bases lay in between. CDR3 sequence: CASSLQGPDDTQYF. CDR3 DNA: TGTGCCAGCAGCTTACAAGGACCGGACGATACGCAGTATTTT.

The rearrangement uses TRBV7-2 and TRBJ1-4; D gene ambiguous. Between the trimmed V and J ends, which lost 4 bases and 2 bases, there was a span of 8 bases. The CDR3 contains 14 residues. Germline values: CDR1 SGHTA, CDR2 FQGNSA. The CDR3 bases are TGTGCCAGCAGCTCCCGGGCGACTAATGAAAAACTGTTTTTT. Its translation: CASSSRATNEKLFF.

The chain recombines TRBV27 with TRBJ2-5, with D possibly matching TRBD1 (6 bases). The CDR3 is 14 amino acids. Germline loops: CDR1 MNHEY, CDR2 SMNVEV (reference sequence). Deletions cut 1 base from V and 4 bases from J, with 10 bases between. In DNA form, the CDR3 reads TGTGCCAGCAGTTTATTACCCAGGGGAGAGACCCAGTACTTC. It specifies CASSLLPRGETQYF.

The chain combines TRBV28 with TRBJ2-1; 9 bases agree with TRBD2. V dropped 6 bases and J dropped 7; count of bases not matched to a gene: 7. Germline CDR1 reads MDHEN; CDR2 reads SYDVKM. This CDR3 is built from 14 residues. CDR3 sequence reads: CASRPGTSLNEQFF. The CDR3 DNA sequence: TGTGCCAGCAGGCCCGGGACTAGCCTGAATGAGCAGTTCTTC.

The genes are TRBV11-3 and TRBJ2-7, with D possibly being TRBD1 or TRBD2 (5 bases each). The V gene lost 5 bases and the J gene lost 3 bases, with 14 bases spanning the gap. The germline V gene encodes CDR1 SGHNT and CDR2 YENEEA. The CDR3 is made up of 14 amino acids. CDR3 in amino acids: CASSKPGRYYEQYF. CDR3 bases: TGTGCCAGCAGCAAACCGGGACGGTACTACGAGCAGTACTTC.

The gene calls are TRBV6-1 and TRBJ1-4, with D hard to call. From germline, CDR1 is MNHNS and CDR2 SASEGT. The CDR3 length is 14 residues. Trimming pared 2 bases from V and 6 bases from J, leaving 10 bases between. CDR3 amino acids: CASSERGGDEKLFF. CDR3 nucleotides: TGTGCCAGCAGTGAAAGAGGCGGCGATGAAAAACTGTTTTTT.